These 11 T cell receptor beta chains were sequenced from one sample in a study of blood T cell repertoires in COVID-19. Sequenced by immunoSEQ multiplex PCR; TCRdb stores in-frame clones only, minus some. The sample has 200,000 to 250,000 clones; 88% are singletons. Sequenced sample: PBMCs or T cells enriched from blood (not recorded which). Receptor source: a woman aged 25 to 39 who had been exposed to COVID-19.

This chain uses TRBV18 with TRBJ2-1; tentatively, D is TRBD2 (5 bases). Trimming shortened V by 3 bases and J by 4 bases, and 13 bases separated the two germline ends. Germline assignment: CDR1 KGHSH and CDR2 LQKENI. This CDR3 region has 15 residues. In DNA form, the CDR3 reads TGTGCCAGCTCACCGCGGGCAGATTTTTACAATGAGCAGTTCTTC. Protein sequence: CASSPRADFYNEQFF. Looking up the rest from reference TRBV18 and TRBJ2-1 gives the full variable domain: NAGVMQNPRHLVRRRGQEARLRCSPMKGHSHVYWYRQLPEEGLKFMVYLQKENIIDESGMPKERFSAEFPKEGPSILRIQQVVRGDSAAYFCASSPRADFYNEQFFGPGTRLTVL.

V is TRBV30 and J is TRBJ1-4, with D possibly matching TRBD1 (6 bases). V dropped 2 bases and J dropped 1 base, with 11 bases sitting between them. Germline V lookup: CDR1 GTSNPN, CDR2 SVGIG (reference sequence). The CDR3 spans 15 residues. The CDR3 reads CAWSQGHLTNEKLFF. For the CDR3, the DNA is TGTGCCTGGAGTCAGGGGCATCTAACTAATGAAAAACTGTTTTTT. Filled out from reference TRBV30 and TRBJ1-4, the complete variable domain reads SQTIHQWPATLVQPVGSPLSLECTVEGTSNPNLYWYRQAAGRGLQLLFYSVGIGQISSEVPQNLSASRPQDRQFILSSKKLLLSDSGFYLCAWSQGHLTNEKLFFGSGTQLSVL.

The V gene is TRBV7-6, the J gene TRBJ2-1; D possibly corresponds to TRBD2 (5 bases). CDR1 is SGHVS and CDR2 is FNYEAQ in the germline V gene. This CDR3 contains 14 residues. V lost 4 bases and J lost 4, with 11 bases in between. CDR3 sequence: CASSYLTGYNEQFF. In DNA, the CDR3 is TGTGCCAGCAGCTATCTAACGGGGTACAATGAGCAGTTCTTC.

This clone was seen many times. The gene calls are TRBV4-2 and TRBJ2-1; 8 positions agree with TRBD1. V lost 1 base to trimming and J lost 7 bases; unmatched junction nucleotides: 6. CDR3 length: 15 amino acids. Germline assignment: CDR1 LGHNA and CDR2 YNFKEQ. As DNA, the CDR3 is TGTGCCAGCAGCCAAGGTGACAGGGGTGGTAATGAGCAGTTCTTC. Amino acid sequence: CASSQGDRGGNEQFF.

The chain has TRBV6-5 and TRBJ1-2; 10 bases align to TRBD1. CDR3 size: 14 residues. V was pared by 4 bases and J by 8 bases, with 7 bases of the junction left unmatched. The germline V gene has CDR1 MNHEY and CDR2 SVGAGI. The CDR3 region is CASSSDRGLGGYTF. The CDR3 nucleotides are TGTGCCAGCAGTTCTGACAGGGGGCTGGGGGGCTACACCTTC.

The J gene is TRBJ2-3, the V gene TRBV21-1; the D call in the table, TRBD1, was not verified against the DNA. TRBV21-1 is a pseudogene locus. The CDR3 runs 15 residues. CDR3 DNA sequence: TGTGCCAGCAGCACCCACAGGGGGATCACAGATACGCAGTATTTT. Amino acid sequence: CASSTHRGITDTQYF.

The J gene is TRBJ2-5, the V gene TRBV11-2; tentative D call: TRBD1 (6 bases). The CDR3 spans 15 residues. V lost 3 bases, J lost 5 bases, and 16 bases lay in between. Germline CDR1 is SGHAT and CDR2 is FQNNGV. The CDR3 sequence: CASSFWNREQETQYF. CDR3 nucleotides: TGTGCCAGCAGCTTTTGGAACAGGGAACAGGAGACCCAGTACTTC.

J is TRBJ1-5 and V is TRBV2, with 11 nucleotides matching TRBD1. J lost 7 bases, V lost 7 bases, and 6 bases had no gene match. The CDR3 totals 14 residues. Germline-derived CDR1 and CDR2 are SNHLY and FYNNEI. For the CDR3, the DNA is TGTGCCAGCAAAGGGACAGGGGGTAGACAGCCCCAGCATTTT. It codes for CASKGTGGRQPQHF.

This clone was counted only a few times. The genes are TRBV11-2 and TRBJ2-7, with 8 bases aligning to TRBD2. Germline V gene data show CDR1 as SGHAT and CDR2 as FQNNGV. V trimming: 1 base; J trimming: 3 bases; junction bases outside the gene matches: 8. CDR3 length: 16 residues. The CDR3 sequence: CASSLAGLVVLYEQYF. The CDR3 DNA reads as TGTGCCAGCAGCTTAGCGGGACTAGTAGTCCTCTACGAGCAGTACTTC. The whole variable domain, filled in from reference TRBV11-2 and TRBJ2-7, reads EAGVAQSPRYKIIEKRQSVAFWCNPISGHATLYWYQQILGQGPKLLIQFQNNGVVDDSQLPKDRFSAERLKGVDSTLKIQPAKLEDSAVYLCASSLAGLVVLYEQYFGPGTRLTVT.

The chain is built from TRBV9 and TRBJ2-3; D might be TRBD2 (6 bases). Germline CDR1 is SGDLS and CDR2 is YYNGEE. CDR3 size: 16 residues. The ends were cut back, 3 bases at V and 1 base at J, with 15 bases in the middle. CDR3 sequence reads: CASSDESGSGTDTQYF. The CDR3 coding sequence is TGTGCCAGCAGCGACGAGAGCGGGTCCGGCACAGATACGCAGTATTTT.

This clone was seen more than once but under ten times. This chain joins TRBV5-6 and TRBJ1-5; D is undetermined. This CDR3 is 13 amino acids long. Germline CDR1 and CDR2: SGHDT and YYEEEE. The germline V and J ends were trimmed by 3 bases and 4 bases, with 8 bases remaining between them. CDR3 sequence: CASSYGWNQPQHF. Written as DNA, the CDR3 is TGTGCCAGCAGCTACGGGTGGAATCAGCCCCAGCATTTT.